This entry features one T cell receptor beta chain sequence. This sample is drawn from a study of T cells in tumors after PD-1 blockade. Study overall: Each patient got pembrolizumab 200 mg every 3 weeks or cemiplimab 350 mg every 2 weeks.

Trimming stripped 8 bases from V and 5 bases from J, with 11 bases between. This CDR3 is built from 12 residues. Germline values: CDR1 SNHLY, CDR2 FYNNEI. Assay used: immunoSEQ multiplex PCR; TCRdb lists only in-frame clones, some missing. This table holds 20,000 to 30,000 clones, nearly 85% found once. The gene calls are TRBV2 and TRBJ2-3; D might be TRBD1 (6 bases). The sample here was PBMCs, taken after anti-PD-1 treatment. The receptor was derived from a human donor with basal cell carcinoma. DNA for the CDR3: TGTGCCAGCTTCAGGGGTGGAGATACGCAGTATTTT. Its translation is CASFRGGDTQYF.